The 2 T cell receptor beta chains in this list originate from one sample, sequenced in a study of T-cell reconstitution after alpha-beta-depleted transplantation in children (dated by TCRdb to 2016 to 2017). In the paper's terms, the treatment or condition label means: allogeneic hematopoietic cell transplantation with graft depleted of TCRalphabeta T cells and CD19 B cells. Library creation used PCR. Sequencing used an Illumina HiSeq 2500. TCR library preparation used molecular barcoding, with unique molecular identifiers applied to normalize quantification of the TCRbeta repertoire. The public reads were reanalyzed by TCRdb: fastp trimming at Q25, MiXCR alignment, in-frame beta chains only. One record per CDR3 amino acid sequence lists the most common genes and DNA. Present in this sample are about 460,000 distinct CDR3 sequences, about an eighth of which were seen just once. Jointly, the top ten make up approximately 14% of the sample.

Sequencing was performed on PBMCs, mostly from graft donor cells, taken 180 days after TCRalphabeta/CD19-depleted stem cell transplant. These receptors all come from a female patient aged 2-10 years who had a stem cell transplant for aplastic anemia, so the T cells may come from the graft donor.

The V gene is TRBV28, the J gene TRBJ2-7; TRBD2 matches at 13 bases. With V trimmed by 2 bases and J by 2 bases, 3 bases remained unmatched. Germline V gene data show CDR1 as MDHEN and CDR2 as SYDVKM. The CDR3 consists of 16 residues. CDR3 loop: CASSLAGLAGAYEQYF. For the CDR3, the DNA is TGTGCCAGCAGTTTAGCTGGACTAGCGGGAGCCTACGAGCAGTACTTC. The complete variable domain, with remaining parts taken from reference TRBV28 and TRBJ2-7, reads DVKVTQSSRYLVKRTGEKVFLECVQDMDHENMFWYRQDPGLGLRLIYFSYDVKMKEKGDIPEGYSVSREKKERFSLILESASTNQTSMYLCASSLAGLAGAYEQYFGPGTRLTVT.

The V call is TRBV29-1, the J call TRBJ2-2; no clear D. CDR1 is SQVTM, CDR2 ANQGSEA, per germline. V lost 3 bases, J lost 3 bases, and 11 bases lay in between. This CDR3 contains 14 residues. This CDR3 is CSVELVIHTGELFF. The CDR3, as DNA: TGCAGCGTTGAGTTAGTAATTCACACCGGGGAGCTGTTTTTT.